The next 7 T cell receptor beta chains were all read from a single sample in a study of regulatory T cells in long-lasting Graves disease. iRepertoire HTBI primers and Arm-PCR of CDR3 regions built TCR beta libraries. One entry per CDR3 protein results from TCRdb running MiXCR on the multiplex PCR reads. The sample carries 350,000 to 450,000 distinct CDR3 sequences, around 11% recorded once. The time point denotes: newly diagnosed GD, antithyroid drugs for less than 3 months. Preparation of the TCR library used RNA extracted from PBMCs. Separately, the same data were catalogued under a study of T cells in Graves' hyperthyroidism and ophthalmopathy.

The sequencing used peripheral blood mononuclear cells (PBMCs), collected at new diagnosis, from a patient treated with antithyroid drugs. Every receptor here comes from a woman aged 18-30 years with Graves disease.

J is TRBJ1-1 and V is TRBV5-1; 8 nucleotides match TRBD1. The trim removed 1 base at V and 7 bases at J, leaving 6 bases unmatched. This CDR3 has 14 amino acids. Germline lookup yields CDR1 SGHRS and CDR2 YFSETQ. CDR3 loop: CASSLSGQGVEAFF. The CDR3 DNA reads TGCGCCAGCAGCTTGAGTGGACAGGGAGTTGAAGCTTTCTTT.

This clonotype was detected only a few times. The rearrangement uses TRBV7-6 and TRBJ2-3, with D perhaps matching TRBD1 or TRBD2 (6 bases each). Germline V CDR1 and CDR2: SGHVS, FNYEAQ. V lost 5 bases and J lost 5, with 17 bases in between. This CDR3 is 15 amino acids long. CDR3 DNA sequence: TGTGCCAGCAGCCCCCCAAGAGGGGGGCAAGATACGCAGTATTTT. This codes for CASSPPRGGQDTQYF.

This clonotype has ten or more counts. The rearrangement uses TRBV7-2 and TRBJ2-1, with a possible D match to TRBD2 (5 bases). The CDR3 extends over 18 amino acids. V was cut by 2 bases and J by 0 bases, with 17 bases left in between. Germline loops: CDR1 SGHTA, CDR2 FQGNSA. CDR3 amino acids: CASSLRVTGISSYNEQFF. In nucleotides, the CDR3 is TGTGCCAGCAGCTTAAGGGTGACCGGGATTAGCTCCTACAATGAGCAGTTCTTC.

The CDR3 is CASSFVGGGEQFF. CDR3 bases: TGTGCCAGCAGTTTTGTCGGGGGGGGGGAGCAGTTCTTC. J is TRBJ2-1 and V is TRBV12-3 or TRBV12-4; TRBD2 matches at 8 bases. J was trimmed by 10 bases and V by 3 bases; bases with no gene match: 5. This CDR3 spans 13 amino acids.

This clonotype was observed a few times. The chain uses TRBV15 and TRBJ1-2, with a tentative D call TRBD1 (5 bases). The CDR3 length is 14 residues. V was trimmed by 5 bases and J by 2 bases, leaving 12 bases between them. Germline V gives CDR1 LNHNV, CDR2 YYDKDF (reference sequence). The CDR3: CATSHSGGNYGYTF. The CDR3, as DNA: TGTGCCACCAGCCATTCGGGGGGGAACTATGGCTACACCTTC.

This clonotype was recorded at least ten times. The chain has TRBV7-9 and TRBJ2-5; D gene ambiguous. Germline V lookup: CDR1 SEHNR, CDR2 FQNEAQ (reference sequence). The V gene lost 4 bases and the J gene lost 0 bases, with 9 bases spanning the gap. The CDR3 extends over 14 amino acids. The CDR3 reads CASSSPRDQETQYF. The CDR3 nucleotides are TGTGCCAGCAGCTCCCCTCGGGACCAAGAGACCCAGTACTTC.

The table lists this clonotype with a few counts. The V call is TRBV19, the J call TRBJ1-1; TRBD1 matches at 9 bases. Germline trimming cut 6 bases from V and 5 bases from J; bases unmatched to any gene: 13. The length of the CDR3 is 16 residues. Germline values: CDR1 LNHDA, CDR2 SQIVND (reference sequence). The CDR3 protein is CASRVGTGRKGTEAFF. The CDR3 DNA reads TGTGCCAGTAGGGTTGGGACAGGGCGTAAGGGGACTGAAGCTTTCTTT.